These 30 T cell receptor beta chains were sequenced from one sample in a study of blood T cell repertoires in COVID-19. TCRdb keeps only in-frame clones here, not all; method: immunoSEQ multiplex PCR. The table shows roughly 80,000 clones, with less than 90% occurring only once. The sample comprised peripheral blood. The receptors stem from a man aged 80 or over in a cohort sampled during active COVID-19.

The chain combines TRBV19 with TRBJ2-5; the D gene is possibly TRBD2 (7 bases). The CDR3 consists of 15 residues. Per the germline V gene, CDR1 is LNHDA and CDR2 is SQIVND (reference sequence). V lost 1 base, J lost 9 bases, and 18 bases lay in between. This CDR3 reads CASSIGGRPGRAQYF. As DNA, the CDR3 is TGTGCCAGTAGTATAGGGGGGCGACCTGGGAGGGCCCAGTACTTC.

The chain recombines TRBV7-5 with TRBJ2-7; TRBD1, as called in the table, went unchecked against the DNA. TRBV7-5 is shown as a pseudogene. The CDR3 runs 14 residues. The DNA for the CDR3 is TGTGTCAGAAGCCCGGGACAGGGCATCGACGAGCAGTACGTC. Encoded protein: CVRSPGQGIDEQYV.

This chain joins TRBV25-1 and TRBJ1-4; D unresolved. The CDR3 runs 13 residues. V was cut by 3 bases and J by 8 bases, with 10 bases left in between. Germline CDR1 reads MGHDK; CDR2 reads SYGVNS. The CDR3 is CASSDGPGEKLFF. CDR3 nucleotide sequence: TGTGCCAGCAGTGACGGGCCGGGAGAAAAACTGTTTTTT.

The CDR3, as DNA: TGCAGCGTTTCCGGGAGGGCAGGGTGGTTCTTC. Its translation: CSVSGRAGWFF. The J gene is TRBJ2-1, the V gene TRBV29-1; 8 nucleotides match TRBD2. V lost 5 bases to trimming and J lost 15 bases; unmatched junction nucleotides: 9. Looked up from germline, CDR1 is SQVTM and CDR2 is ANQGSEA. CDR3 size: 11 residues.

The genes are TRBV5-4 and TRBJ2-1, with D possibly matching TRBD1 (6 bases). Trimming took 4 bases from V and 4 from J, leaving 18 bases between them. The germline CDR1 and CDR2 sequences are SGHNT and YYREEE (reference sequence). The CDR3 has 16 amino acids. The CDR3 is CASSPMGAGGYNEQFF. The CDR3 coding sequence is TGTGCCAGCAGCCCCATGGGGGCGGGTGGGTACAATGAGCAGTTCTTC.

CDR3 amino acids: CASSPPNGLNEQFF. The CDR3, as DNA: TGTGCCAGCTCACCACCGAACGGACTCAATGAGCAGTTCTTC. This chain links TRBV18 with TRBJ2-1; the D gene is possibly TRBD2 (5 bases). Germline assignment: CDR1 KGHSH and CDR2 LQKENI. The CDR3 runs to 14 residues. V was pared by 0 bases and J by 6 bases, with 9 bases between.

The chain joins TRBV12-5 to TRBJ2-5; TRBD2 matches 7 bases. The junction had 10 bases not matched to a gene; V was cut back by 1 base and J by 2 bases. There are 17 residues in the CDR3. Per germline, CDR1 LGHNT and CDR2 FRNRAP. In DNA form, the CDR3 reads TGTGCTAGTGGTTTGGGGGGGGGAAGCGGATTTCAAGAGACCCAGTACTTC. The encoded protein is CASGLGGGSGFQETQYF.

The V and J genes are TRBV6-5 and TRBJ2-1; the D gene is possibly TRBD1 (5 bases). The CDR3 sequence is 13 residues long. V was cut by 8 bases and J by 3 bases, with 11 bases left in between. Looked up from germline, CDR1 is MNHEY and CDR2 is SVGAGI. CDR3 amino acids: CASGHNRYNEQFF. In DNA, the CDR3 is TGTGCCAGCGGACATAATCGCTACAATGAGCAGTTCTTC.

The V call is TRBV20-1, the J call TRBJ2-3; 9 nucleotides align to TRBD2. This CDR3 spans 15 amino acids. With V trimmed by 3 bases and J by 4 bases, 8 bases remained unmatched. Per germline, CDR1 DFQATT and CDR2 SNEGSKA (reference sequence). CDR3 residues: CSASRASGNPDTQYF. DNA for the CDR3: TGCAGTGCTAGTCGCGCTAGCGGGAACCCAGATACGCAGTATTTT.

The rearrangement links TRBV10-3 to TRBJ1-5; 11 positions agree with TRBD1. With V trimmed by 4 bases and J by 6 bases, 2 bases remained unmatched. The germline V gene encodes CDR1 ENHRY and CDR2 SYGVKD. The CDR3 runs to 14 residues. The CDR3: CAISGGQGGQPQHF. The DNA for the CDR3 is TGTGCCATCAGTGGGGGACAGGGGGGTCAGCCCCAGCATTTT.

The chain is built from TRBV25-1 and TRBJ1-1; tentative D call: TRBD1 (5 bases). Deletions cut 6 bases from V and 0 bases from J, with 11 bases between. This CDR3 comprises 14 residues. Germline V CDR1 and CDR2: MGHDK, SYGVNS. This CDR3 is CASRSRGVNTEAFF. The CDR3 region has the DNA TGTGCCAGCAGGTCCCGGGGGGTGAACACTGAAGCTTTCTTT.

The V gene is TRBV7-2, the J gene TRBJ2-2; a possible D gene is TRBD2 (5 bases). This CDR3 is built from 14 residues. Germline CDR1 SGHTA, CDR2 FQGNSA. V lost 5 bases and J 1 base, leaving 8 bases between the germline ends. The CDR3 bases are TGTGCCAGCAGCATCAGCGGGAACACCGGGGAGCTGTTTTTT. Protein sequence: CASSISGNTGELFF.

This clone occurred once. The genes are TRBV5-1 and TRBJ1-2; possible D gene TRBD1, 6 bases. The V end was cut by 0 bases, the J end by 3 bases, with 9 bases between. The CDR3 runs to 14 residues. Germline CDR1 reads SGHRS; CDR2 reads YFSETQ. For the CDR3, the DNA is TGCGCCAGCAGCTTGGGGGGGCCCTACTATGGCTACACCTTC. Translating gives CASSLGGPYYGYTF.

The chain employs TRBV5-1 and TRBJ1-1; maybe TRBD1 (5 bases). V lost 2 bases and J 2 bases, leaving 13 bases between the germline ends. Germline lookup yields CDR1 SGHRS and CDR2 YFSETQ. The CDR3 consists of 15 residues. The CDR3 spells CASSFTPGINTEAFF. The CDR3 DNA reads TGCGCCAGCAGCTTTACCCCAGGGATTAACACTGAAGCTTTCTTT.

The chain recombines TRBV10-3 with TRBJ2-1; 8 bases line up with TRBD2. Trimming cost V 0 bases and J 8 bases; bases outside gene matches: 12. CDR1 ENHRY and CDR2 SYGVKD come from the germline V gene. The CDR3 has 17 residues. DNA of the CDR3: TGTGCCATCAGTGAGTCGACGGGGGGGCGGCTTAGGGATGAGCAGTTCTTC. Protein: CAISESTGGRLRDEQFF.

V and J are TRBV19 and TRBJ2-2; 7 bases map to TRBD1. V gave up 6 bases and J gave up 6 bases; unmatched junction bases: 10. This CDR3 is 15 amino acids long. The V gene's germline CDR1 is LNHDA and CDR2 SQIVND (reference sequence). Written as DNA, the CDR3 is TGTGCCAGTAGGACCCTACAGGGGACCCCCGGGGAGCTGTTTTTT. Translating it yields CASRTLQGTPGELFF.

The gene calls are TRBV7-9 and TRBJ2-1; D ambiguous. Germline V gives CDR1 SEHNR, CDR2 FQNEAQ (reference sequence). CDR3 length equals 12 residues. The ends were cut back, 5 bases at V and 7 bases at J, with 9 bases in the middle. The CDR3 spells CASSMYRNEQFF. Written as DNA, the CDR3 is TGTGCCAGCAGCATGTACCGGAATGAGCAGTTCTTC.

The chain joins TRBV6-1 to TRBJ1-1, with D perhaps matching TRBD1 (6 bases). V shed 1 base and J shed 2 bases, with 11 bases lying between them. The germline gives CDR1 MNHNS, CDR2 SASEGT. There are 15 residues in the CDR3. The CDR3 coding sequence is TGTGCCAGCAGTGAAGAAGGGGGAAGAAACACTGAAGCTTTCTTT. Encoded protein: CASSEEGGRNTEAFF.

This clone appeared a single time. The V call is TRBV7-2, the J call TRBJ2-3, with TRBD2 matching over 10 bases. Per germline, CDR1 SGHTA and CDR2 FQGNSA. V dropped 1 base and J dropped 0; count of bases not matched to a gene: 7. This CDR3 region has 18 residues. CDR3 bases: TGTGCCAGCAGCTTAGAGGTAGCGGGGGGAGCTAGCACAGATACGCAGTATTTT. Amino acids: CASSLEVAGGASTDTQYF.

The genes are TRBV4-3 and TRBJ2-3, with D unclear. The CDR3 is 12 amino acids. CDR1 LGHNA and CDR2 YSLEER come from the germline V gene. V lost 1 base, J lost 4 bases, and 3 bases lay in between. The CDR3 DNA sequence: TGCGCCAGCAGCCAAGGGCCAGATACGCAGTATTTT. It yields the protein CASSQGPDTQYF.

This rearrangement joins TRBV5-8 to TRBJ2-3; D is perhaps TRBD1 (5 bases). With 2 bases removed from V and 3 bases from J, the gap between germline ends came to 13 bases. The CDR3 consists of 15 residues. CDR1 and CDR2 from the germline V gene are SGHTS and YDEGEE. DNA for the CDR3: TGTGCCAGCAGCTTCGTAGGGGCGACTACAGATACGCAGTATTTT. As protein: CASSFVGATTDTQYF.

This CDR3 is CASSVNRVGNQPQHF. The DNA for the CDR3 is TGTGCCAGCAGTGTCAACAGAGTAGGCAATCAGCCCCAGCATTTT. The chain recombines TRBV2 with TRBJ1-5; no definite D call. Per germline, CDR1 SNHLY and CDR2 FYNNEI. CDR3 size: 15 residues. The V end lost 4 bases, the J end lost 2 bases, and 12 bases lay between the germline ends.

The chain employs TRBV9 and TRBJ1-4, with 9 positions matching TRBD1. Germline V gene lookup returns CDR1 SGDLS and CDR2 YYNGEE. V shed 0 bases, J shed 3 bases, and the junction held 0 bases outside the gene matches. There are 15 residues in the CDR3. The CDR3 loop is CASSVGTGANEKLFF. As DNA, the CDR3 is TGTGCCAGCAGCGTAGGGACAGGGGCTAATGAAAAACTGTTTTTT.

This clone showed up just a few times. The chain recombines TRBV6-5 with TRBJ2-7, with 9 nucleotides matching TRBD1. CDR3 length: 15 amino acids. Germline loops: CDR1 MNHEY, CDR2 SVGAGI. Trimming took 2 bases from V and 6 from J; bases not matched to a gene: 8. The DNA of the CDR3 is TGTGCCAGCAGTTACAATCCTAGGACAGGGGTCGAGCAGTACTTC. Protein: CASSYNPRTGVEQYF.

V is TRBV5-1 and J is TRBJ2-1, with 8 bases identical to TRBD1. The trim removed 3 bases at V and 6 bases at J, leaving 5 bases unmatched. Germline CDR1 reads SGHRS; CDR2 reads YFSETQ. CDR3 length equals 14 residues. The CDR3 reads CASSYGQGGNEQFF. The CDR3 DNA reads as TGCGCCAGCAGCTACGGACAGGGCGGCAATGAGCAGTTCTTC.

The rearrangement uses TRBV19 and TRBJ2-5; tentatively, D is TRBD1 (6 bases). V was pared by 0 bases and J by 2 bases, with 13 bases between. The CDR3 is 16 residues long. CDR1 is LNHDA and CDR2 is SQIVND in the germline V gene (reference sequence). The CDR3 DNA sequence: TGTGCCAGTAGTATAGAATGGACAGAAGGGCAAGAGACCCAGTACTTC. Translated: CASSIEWTEGQETQYF.

V usage is TRBV5-6 and J usage is TRBJ1-5, with 8 nucleotides matching TRBD1. Per the germline V gene, CDR1 is SGHDT and CDR2 is YYEEEE. J lost 7 bases, V lost 4 bases, and 10 bases had no gene match. The CDR3 runs 15 residues. CDR3 amino acids: CASSADRGTRQPQHF. CDR3 DNA: TGTGCCAGCAGCGCTGACAGGGGAACCCGCCAGCCCCAGCATTTT.

This chain connects TRBV9 to TRBJ1-1; unclear D gene. V lost 0 bases and J lost 1, with 7 bases in between. The CDR3 spans 14 residues. The germline gives CDR1 SGDLS, CDR2 YYNGEE. CDR3 coding DNA: TGTGCCAGCAGCGTAGGGTTCGGGAACACTGAAGCTTTCTTT. Translated: CASSVGFGNTEAFF.

The rearrangement uses TRBV7-8 and TRBJ2-2; 7 positions agree with TRBD1. The CDR3 length is 15 residues. Trimming took 5 bases from V and 0 from J; bases not matched to a gene: 3. Per germline, CDR1 SGHVS and CDR2 FQNEAQ. The CDR3 reads CASSRQGANTGELFF. CDR3 nucleotide sequence: TGTGCCAGCAGCAGACAGGGAGCGAACACCGGGGAGCTGTTTTTT.

The V gene is TRBV6-1, the J gene TRBJ2-7; 12 nucleotides agree with TRBD2. Germline-derived CDR1 and CDR2 are MNHNS and SASEGT. The CDR3 extends over 18 amino acids. J lost 4 bases, V lost 2 bases, and 12 bases had no gene match. The CDR3 DNA reads as TGTGCCAGCAGTGAACTAGCGGGGGGGCCTAGTCAGTGGTACGAGCAGTACGTC. Translating it yields CASSELAGGPSQWYEQYV.